These 16 T cell receptor beta chains were all obtained from the same sample, sequenced in a study of CD8 T cells in ankylosing spondylitis. From the 5' RACE reads, TCRdb called clonotypes with MiXCR, one entry per CDR3 protein. The sample includes roughly 14,000 distinct CDR3 sequences, 2.5% to 3% seen only once; the top ten take just over 8.5%. The sequenced material came from blood, either unsorted or a sorted T cell fraction (not recorded which). The source is a male donor with ankylosing spondylitis or in good health (not recorded which).

This clonotype was counted at least ten times. This rearrangement joins TRBV9 to TRBJ2-5, with TRBD2 identical over 7 bases. CDR1 is SGDLS and CDR2 is YYNGEE in the germline V gene. The CDR3 extends over 13 amino acids. V shed 4 bases, J shed 5 bases, and the junction held 5 bases outside the gene matches. This CDR3 is CASSWRGRETQYF. The CDR3 coding sequence is TGTGCCAGCAGCTGGCGGGGGAGGGAGACCCAGTACTTC.

In this sample, this clonotype turned up many times. The chain combines TRBV9 with TRBJ2-1; 9 positions match TRBD2. In germline, CDR1 is SGDLS, CDR2 YYNGEE. Trimming at V came to 1 base and at J to 3 bases, leaving 2 bases not matched to a gene. The CDR3 has 15 amino acids. The CDR3 reads CASSVLAGNYNEQFF. CDR3 coding DNA: TGTGCCAGCAGCGTACTAGCGGGAAACTACAATGAGCAGTTCTTC.

This clonotype is labeled medium-sized. The chain carries TRBV9 and TRBJ2-3, with D perhaps being TRBD1 or TRBD2 (7 bases each). CDR1 and CDR2 (germline): SGDLS, YYNGEE. Trimming left V 0 bases short and J 5 bases short, with 13 bases between. The CDR3 extends over 15 amino acids. Here the CDR3 DNA reads TGTGCCAGCAGCGTAGGACAGGGCGGGGGAGATACGCAGTATTTT. Protein product: CASSVGQGGGDTQYF.

This clonotype rates as medium-sized (0.01 to 0.1%). The V and J genes are TRBV9 and TRBJ2-5, with TRBD2 identical over 9 bases. The CDR3 has 16 residues. Trimming took 0 bases from V and 5 from J; bases not matched to a gene: 8. CDR1 and CDR2 (germline): SGDLS, YYNGEE. The CDR3 reads CASSVGGGGALETQYF. For the CDR3, the DNA is TGTGCCAGCAGCGTAGGAGGCGGGGGGGCTCTTGAGACCCAGTACTTC. Together with reference TRBV9 and TRBJ2-5, the CDR3 gives the full variable domain: DSGVTQTPKHLITATGQRVTLRCSPRSGDLSVYWYQQSLDQGLQFLIQYYNGEERAKGNILERFSAQQFPDLHSELNLSSLELGDSALYFCASSVGGGGALETQYFGPGTRLLVL.

Ten or more counts support this clonotype. This chain joins TRBV9 and TRBJ1-3, with 7 bases identical to TRBD1. The CDR3 length is 16 residues. With 2 bases clipped from V and 0 bases from J, the junction kept 5 bases outside the gene matches. Germline values: CDR1 SGDLS, CDR2 YYNGEE. In DNA, the CDR3 is TGTGCCAGCAGCGTCGGGACAGCCTACTCTGGAAACACCATATATTTT. It is translated as CASSVGTAYSGNTIYF.

This clonotype was observed at least ten times. This chain connects TRBV9 to TRBJ1-4; D is unresolved. CDR3 length: 13 amino acids. Trimming stripped 4 bases from V and 3 bases from J, with 7 bases between. The V gene's germline CDR1 is SGDLS and CDR2 YYNGEE. The CDR3 here is CASSPGPNEKLFF. CDR3 DNA: TGTGCCAGCAGCCCCGGGCCTAATGAAAAACTGTTTTTT.

This clonotype was picked up a small number of times. Here the CDR3 DNA reads TGCACCAGCCAGGAGGCCCGCACAGATACGCAGTATTTT. Protein product: CTSQEARTDTQYF. The V gene is TRBV1, the J gene TRBJ2-3; no check of the table's D call, TRBD2, against the DNA was made. TRBV1 corresponds to a pseudogene. The CDR3 is 13 residues long.

This clonotype was observed at least ten times. The CDR3 sequence is CASSVVGGGATDTQYF. CDR3 in DNA: TGTGCCAGCAGCGTAGTGGGCGGGGGGGCAACAGATACGCAGTATTTT. The chain links TRBV9 to TRBJ2-3, with 9 bases aligning to TRBD2. Germline lookup yields CDR1 SGDLS and CDR2 YYNGEE. This CDR3 is built from 16 residues. The V gene end was trimmed by 0 bases and the J gene end by 3 bases; junction bases not matched to a gene: 5.

This clonotype was counted ten times or more. V is TRBV9 and J is TRBJ2-5; 10 bases line up with TRBD2. This CDR3 is built from 15 residues. V lost 0 bases to trimming and J lost 7 bases; unmatched junction nucleotides: 6. Germline CDR1 reads SGDLS; CDR2 reads YYNGEE. This CDR3 is CASSVGTSGEGTQYF. CDR3 sequence (DNA): TGTGCCAGCAGCGTAGGGACTAGCGGAGAGGGGACCCAGTACTTC.

The genes are TRBV9 and TRBJ1-4; 7 nucleotides align to TRBD1. This CDR3 contains 17 residues. Germline loops: CDR1 SGDLS, CDR2 YYNGEE. The ends lost 0 bases at V and 0 bases at J; junction bases unmatched: 5. The CDR3 nucleotides are TGTGCCAGCAGCGTAGGGACAGGAGCTGCAACTAATGAAAAACTGTTTTTT. Its protein is CASSVGTGAATNEKLFF.

This clonotype has ten or more counts. V usage is TRBV9 and J usage is TRBJ2-7, with 7 bases matching TRBD2. Germline trimming cut 0 bases from V and 0 bases from J; bases unmatched to any gene: 6. Germline CDR1 reads SGDLS; CDR2 reads YYNGEE. CDR3 size: 16 residues. The CDR3 coding sequence is TGTGCCAGCAGCGTAGGTCTAGCGGAAAACTCCTACGAGCAGTACTTC. Residues: CASSVGLAENSYEQYF.

In this sample, this clonotype turned up many times. V gene TRBV9 combines with J gene TRBJ2-7; 9 bases map to TRBD1. CDR1 is SGDLS and CDR2 is YYNGEE in the germline V gene. Trimming at V came to 4 bases and at J to 0 bases, leaving 5 bases not matched to a gene. The CDR3 extends over 15 amino acids. This CDR3 is CASSPRDRVSYEQYF. The CDR3 nucleotides read TGTGCCAGCAGCCCGAGGGACAGGGTCTCCTACGAGCAGTACTTC. The full variable domain, completed using reference TRBV9 and TRBJ2-7, is DSGVTQTPKHLITATGQRVTLRCSPRSGDLSVYWYQQSLDQGLQFLIQYYNGEERAKGNILERFSAQQFPDLHSELNLSSLELGDSALYFCASSPRDRVSYEQYFGPGTRLTVT.

This clonotype occurred many times. V gene TRBV9 combines with J gene TRBJ2-1, with 11 positions matching TRBD2. CDR1 SGDLS and CDR2 YYNGEE come from the germline V gene. The CDR3 length is 17 residues. J gave up 7 bases and V 4 bases, and 13 bases lay outside the gene matches. DNA of the CDR3: TGTGCCAGCAGCACCCGGACTAGCGGGCTTCCGGAGAATGAGCAGTTCTTC. This codes for CASSTRTSGLPENEQFF.

This clonotype appeared many times. This chain links TRBV9 with TRBJ2-2; no firm D call. The CDR3 extends over 14 amino acids. V was trimmed by 2 bases and J by 4 bases, leaving 9 bases between them. Germline values: CDR1 SGDLS, CDR2 YYNGEE. The CDR3 DNA follows: TGTGCCAGCAGCGTGGACCCCGCCACCGGGGAGCTGTTTTTT. Its translation: CASSVDPATGELFF.

This clonotype was observed at least ten times. The J gene is TRBJ2-2, the V gene TRBV9; no firm D call. The CDR3 runs 13 residues. Germline V CDR1 and CDR2: SGDLS, YYNGEE. V was pared by 7 bases and J by 0 bases, with 7 bases between. Here the CDR3 DNA reads TGTGCCAGCTCGAATACGAACACCGGGGAGCTGTTTTTT. It translates to CASSNTNTGELFF.

This clonotype was detected ten times or more. The chain employs TRBV9 and TRBJ2-7; 10 positions match TRBD2. The CDR3 totals 15 residues. With 0 bases clipped from V and 3 bases from J, the junction kept 3 bases outside the gene matches. Germline V CDR1 and CDR2: SGDLS, YYNGEE. CDR3 in DNA: TGTGCCAGCAGCGTAGCAGGGACTAGCGACTACGAGCAGTACTTC. It codes for CASSVAGTSDYEQYF.